This TCR beta chain was identified during a study of T cells in Graves' hyperthyroidism and ophthalmopathy. Uncontrolled infection, other autoimmune disease, pregnancy and lactation each barred patients from inclusion. The V gene's germline CDR1 is MDHEN and CDR2 SYDVKM. CDR3 length: 14 residues. The V gene lost 2 bases and the J gene lost 7 bases, with 14 bases spanning the gap. TCR beta CDR3 regions were amplified from RNA transcripts. The HTBI primer set drove a first-round RT-PCR of the TCR CDR3. TCRdb re-called the multiplex PCR reads through MiXCR, storing one row per CDR3 protein. The sample yields 300,000 or so distinct CDR3 sequences, around 17% seen once. This clonotype was counted many times.

This clonotype originated in a man aged 25 to 40 with Graves' hyperthyroidism. V and J are TRBV28 and TRBJ1-2; a possible D gene is TRBD1 (6 bases). The sequencing sample was made of blood. The CDR3 DNA reads as TGTGCCAGCAGTTTACTTGGGGGCGGAGGTGGCTACACCTTC. Translation: CASSLLGGGGGYTF.